This T cell receptor beta chain was identified during a study of cytomegalovirus exposure and HLA in healthy donors. This clone was picked up one time. Its antigen is currently unknown. The PCR made use of 60 Vbeta and 13 Jbeta primers. TCRdb's copy holds only in-frame clones and misses some; the assay was immunoSEQ multiplex PCR. In the table there are about 180,000 clones, 65% to 85% of which are singletons. Study-level findings and limits: The study dropped some indistinguishable V segments, TRBV6-2 and TRBV6-3 among them. Associated with cytomegalovirus, according to the listing, were 150 to 200 TCR beta chains. A later analysis, which compared TCR beta chains of equal frequency, found the HLA-associated ones more clonally expanded.

The V and J ends lost 3 bases and 4 bases respectively, with 19 bases between them. Germline CDR1 SGDLS, CDR2 YYNGEE. The CDR3 has 16 residues. J is TRBJ1-2 and V is TRBV9; D may be TRBD1 (6 bases). The specimen sequenced was PBMCs. The clonotype comes from a girl aged 5 to 17 in good health and CMV-seropositive. DNA for the CDR3: TGTGCCAGCAGCGCCGGGCAGGGGATGGGTGGCTATGGCTACACCTTC. Amino acids: CASSAGQGMGGYGYTF. The full variable domain, its missing parts supplied by reference TRBV9 and TRBJ1-2, is DSGVTQTPKHLITATGQRVTLRCSPRSGDLSVYWYQQSLDQGLQFLIQYYNGEERAKGNILERFSAQQFPDLHSELNLSSLELGDSALYFCASSAGQGMGGYGYTFGSGTRLTVV.